Below, one TCR beta chain is given with its context. Its antigen remains unidentified. Next came a second PCR, run for about 7 to 12 cycles, which used a sample-barcoded 5' primer along with a J-beta primer mix. The template-switch adaptor was a 5' adaptor with 12 random nucleotides. It tagged each cDNA molecule. TCRdb called the 5' RACE reads again in MiXCR, with one record for every CDR3 protein. Of some 900,000 distinct CDR3 sequences in the sample, roughly 43% are singletons; the top ten hold roughly 13%. This specimen comes from a study of blood T cells in healthy people across ages. Study-level background: About one barcoded beta molecule per two T cells was captured by template switching.

Study findings and constraints: For the donors, CMV status was unknown and possibly confounded expanded clonotype changes.

CDR3 length: 13 amino acids. The germline V and J ends were trimmed by 0 bases and 5 bases, with 7 bases remaining between them. The germline V gene has CDR1 LGHDT and CDR2 YNNKEL (reference sequence). The receptor was derived from a man under 40 in good health. The sample comprised blood. The V and J genes are TRBV3-1 and TRBJ1-2; D not certain. The CDR3 region has the DNA TGTGCCAGCAGCCAAGAAGGAAAGTATGGCTACACCTTC. Amino acids: CASSQEGKYGYTF. Full variable domain (outside the CDR3, taken from reference TRBV3-1 and TRBJ1-2): DTAVSQTPKYLVTQMGNDKSIKCEQNLGHDTMYWYKQDSKKFLKIMFSYNNKELIINETVPNRFSPKSPDKAHLNLHINSLELGDSAVYFCASSQEGKYGYTFGSGTRLTVV.